Listed below are T cell receptor beta chains from one sample, sequenced in a study of blood T cell repertoires in COVID-19. The table came from immunoSEQ multiplex PCR; TCRdb's copy has only in-frame clones and leaves some out. The sample has roughly 140,000 clones; approximately 85% are singletons. What was sequenced was peripheral blood. These receptors all come from a woman in her sixties or seventies with COVID-19, enrolled during active disease. CDR3s include the opening cysteine and the closing phenylalanine or tryptophan. The D gene is left open where the match is weak. Some rows mark clone size as missing; the rest say once, few, many or name a class of expanded clone.

>TRBJ2-4|medium-sized|TRBD1|TRBV7-8|14
CASSPQGWKNIQYF
TGTGCCAGCAGCCCACAGGGGTGGAAAAACATTCAGTACTTC
>TRBJ2-7|NA|TRBD1|TRBV2|15
CASSERGTVAYEQYF
TGTGCCAGCAGTGAAAGAGGGACAGTAGCCTACGAGCAGTACTTC
>TRBJ2-2|NA|TRBD2|TRBV5-1|16
CASSLQSGDNTGELFF
TGCGCCAGCAGCTTGCAAAGCGGGGATAACACCGGGGAGCTGTTTTTT
>TRBJ1-4|NA|NA|TRBV7-9|13
CASSPGWIEKLFF
TGTGCCAGCAGCCCGGGGTGGATCGAAAAACTGTTTTTT
>TRBJ2-1|NA|NA|TRBV11-3|16
CASSSRRTSSYNEQFF
TGTGCCAGCAGCTCAAGACGGACAAGCTCCTACAATGAGCAGTTCTTC
>TRBJ2-5|NA|NA|TRBV4-2|14
CASSLPGRGETQYF
TGTGCCAGCAGCCTCCCTGGGCGTGGAGAGACCCAGTACTTC
>TRBJ2-3|NA|TRBD2|TRBV4-1|19
CASSQGGLAGGFSTDTQYF
TGCGCCAGCAGCCAAGGAGGACTAGCGGGGGGGTTTAGCACAGATACGCAGTATTTT
>TRBJ1-2|NA|NA|TRBV5-1|16
CASSLVAGQLVYGYTF
TGCGCCAGCAGCTTGGTCGCCGGACAGTTGGTCTATGGCTACACCTTC
>TRBJ1-6|NA|NA|TRBV4-3|17
CASSQEASRAYNSPLHF
TGCGCCAGCAGCCAAGAAGCCTCTCGCGCCTATAATTCACCCCTCCACTTT
>TRBJ2-1|NA|TRBD1|TRBV15|15
CATSRGGGLHNEQFF
TGTGCCACCAGCAGAGGAGGGGGCCTTCACAATGAGCAGTTCTTC
>TRBJ2-3|NA|TRBD2|TRBV24-1|16
CATSDYKRGLTDTQYF
TGTGCCACCAGTGATTATAAGCGGGGGCTCACAGATACGCAGTATTTT
>TRBJ1-5|NA|NA|TRBV18|13
CASSPNSNQPQHF
TGTGCCAGCTCACCCAATAGCAATCAGCCCCAGCATTTT
>TRBJ2-1|NA|NA|TRBV19|16
CASSPAGEGSYNEQFF
TGTGCCAGTAGCCCCGCCGGTGAGGGATCATACAATGAGCAGTTCTTC
>TRBJ2-2|NA|NA|TRBV19|15
CASSIGQGYTGELFF
TGTGCCAGTAGTATTGGGCAGGGATATACCGGGGAGCTGTTTTTT
>TRBJ2-3|NA|NA|TRBV9|14
CASSVGWATDTQYF
TGTGCCAGCAGCGTAGGGTGGGCCACAGATACGCAGTATTTT
>TRBJ2-7|NA|TRBD1|TRBV6-6|15
CASSSQDRGLYEQYF
TGTGCCAGCAGTTCCCAGGACAGGGGGCTTTACGAGCAGTACTTC
>TRBJ1-1|NA|NA|TRBV5-1|13
CASSLGEGNEAFF
TGCGCCAGCAGCTTGGGGGAGGGCAATGAAGCTTTCTTT
>TRBJ1-1|once|NA|TRBV6-5|15
CASSRGMALGTEAFF
TGTGCCAGCAGCCGAGGGATGGCCTTGGGTACTGAAGCTTTCTTT
>TRBJ1-4|NA|NA|TRBV19|15
CASSIAPSGNEKLFF
TGTGCCAGTAGTATAGCCCCCTCCGGGAATGAAAAACTGTTTTTT
>TRBJ2-3|NA|NA|TRBV27|14
CASSLSASTDTQYF
TGTGCCAGCAGTTTATCAGCAAGCACAGATACGCAGTATTTT
>TRBJ2-7|once|TRBD1|TRBV9|18
CASSFSPGTGSDSYEQYF
TGTGCCAGCAGCTTCAGTCCCGGGACAGGGTCAGACTCCTACGAGCAGTACTTC
>TRBJ2-3|once|TRBD2|TRBV7-3|19
CASSLPASGGVGGTDTQYF
TGTGCCAGCAGCTTACCGGCTAGCGGGGGGGTTGGTGGCACAGATACGCAGTATTTT
>TRBJ2-2|NA|NA|TRBV4-3|16
CASSQGLAAGTGELFF
TGCGCCAGCAGCCAAGGTCTAGCCGCAGGCACCGGGGAGCTGTTTTTT
>TRBJ2-7|NA|NA|TRBV21-1|15
CASSCGIDGSYEQYF
TGTGCCAGCAGCTGCGGGATAGACGGATCCTACGAGCAGTACTTC
>TRBJ2-7|NA|TRBD2|TRBV4-1|16
CASSPGGDGGLFQQYF
TGCGCCAGCAGCCCGGGAGGGGATGGGGGCTTGTTTCAGCAGTACTTC
>TRBJ1-4|NA|NA|TRBV19|15
CASSDSTSTNEKLFF
TGTGCCAGTAGTGACAGCACCTCAACTAATGAAAAACTGTTTTTT
>TRBJ2-7|NA|TRBD2|TRBV6-2/TRBV6-3|14
CASSYDSGAYEQYF
TGTGCCAGCAGTTACGACAGCGGGGCCTACGAGCAGTACTTC
>TRBJ1-5|NA|NA|TRBV3-1/TRBV3-2|15
CASSPKQGLGQPQHF
TGTGCCAGCAGCCCCAAGCAGGGGCTAGGACAGCCCCAGCATTTT
>TRBJ1-2|NA|NA|TRBV6-1|16
CASSVEGRPINYGYTF
TGTGCCAGCAGTGTCGAGGGCAGGCCCATTAACTATGGCTACACCTTC
>TRBJ1-4|NA|NA|TRBV5-1|13
CASSLLGGEKLFF
TGCGCCAGCAGCTTATTAGGGGGTGAAAAACTGTTTTTT
>TRBJ2-2|NA|NA|TRBV5-1|15
CASSVDGRNTGELFF
TGCGCCAGCAGCGTGGACGGGAGGAACACCGGGGAGCTGTTTTTT
>TRBJ1-1|NA|TRBD1|TRBV5-1|15
CASSLPGTGGTEAFF
TGCGCCAGCAGCTTGCCAGGGACAGGGGGCACTGAAGCTTTCTTT
>TRBJ2-7|NA|TRBD1|TRBV5-5|15
CASSWPGQGYGEQYF
TGTGCCAGCAGCTGGCCGGGACAGGGATACGGGGAGCAGTACTTC
>TRBJ2-7|NA|NA|TRBV5-1|11
CASRYSYEQYF
TGCGCCAGCCGTTACTCCTACGAGCAGTACTTC
>TRBJ1-5|once|NA|TRBV4-2|15
CASSSGSAGNQPQHF
TGTGCCAGCAGCTCGGGATCTGCCGGTAATCAGCCCCAGCATTTT
>TRBJ2-2|once|NA|TRBV9|15
CASSVDAGNTGELFF
TGTGCCAGCAGCGTAGACGCGGGGAACACCGGGGAGCTGTTTTTT
>TRBJ1-6|few|NA|TRBV9|14
CASSGDTYNSPLHF
TGTGCCAGCAGCGGAGACACGTATAATTCACCCCTCCACTTT
>TRBJ2-3|NA|NA|TRBV5-8|16
CASSFIPTMGADTQYF
TGTGCCAGCAGCTTTATCCCGACTATGGGGGCGGATACGCAGTATTTT
>TRBJ2-7|NA|TRBD1|TRBV28|17
CASSPPRGTGGSDEQYF
TGTGCCAGCAGTCCTCCCCGCGGGACAGGGGGCTCGGACGAGCAGTACTTC
>TRBJ2-7|NA|NA|TRBV2|12
CASRATAYEQYF
TGTGCCAGCAGGGCCACAGCCTACGAGCAGTACTTC
>TRBJ2-1|NA|TRBD2|TRBV11-3|16
CASSPTRGTSGAEQFF
TGTGCCAGCAGCCCGACGCGTGGGACTAGCGGGGCGGAGCAGTTCTTC
>TRBJ1-1|NA|TRBD1|TRBV14|17
CASSQEEDRGQYTEAFF
TGTGCCAGCAGCCAAGAGGAGGACAGGGGGCAGTACACTGAAGCTTTCTTT
>TRBJ1-4|few|NA|TRBV19|16
CASSWGTQGSNEKLFF
TGTGCCAGTAGTTGGGGGACACAGGGATCTAATGAAAAACTGTTTTTT
>TRBJ1-1|few|NA|TRBV5-1|15
CASSLAGTPDTEAFF
TGCGCCAGCAGCTTGGCGGGGACACCTGACACTGAAGCTTTCTTT
>TRBJ1-5|NA|NA|TRBV6-5|14
CASSLKIGDQPQHF
TGTGCCAGCAGTCTGAAAATAGGGGATCAGCCCCAGCATTTT
>TRBJ2-3|NA|NA|TRBV21-1|12
CASSSYTDTQYF
TGTGCCAGCAGCTCTTACACAGATACGCAGTATTTT
>TRBJ1-1|few|NA|TRBV18|14
CASSPRTANTEAFF
TGTGCCAGCTCACCAAGGACAGCGAACACTGAAGCTTTCTTT
>TRBJ2-3|NA|TRBD2|TRBV11-2|19
CASSFHFRTSGAAGDTQYF
TGTGCCAGCAGCTTTCACTTCCGGACTAGCGGGGCGGCAGGTGATACGCAGTATTTT
>TRBJ2-3|NA|NA|TRBV2|15
CASSERRGLTDTQYF
TGTGCCAGCAGTGAACGGCGGGGGCTGACAGATACGCAGTATTTT
>TRBJ2-5|once|TRBD2|TRBV6-6|15
CASSPSRGGPGTQYF
TGTGCCAGCAGTCCATCACGGGGGGGCCCTGGGACCCAGTACTTC
>TRBJ2-3|NA|NA|TRBV5-1|16
CASSLSRKRFADTQYF
TGCGCCAGCAGCCTTAGTAGAAAGAGGTTTGCAGATACGCAGTATTTT
>TRBJ2-7|NA|TRBD1|TRBV5-6|14
CASSLRGTGYEQYF
TGTGCCAGCAGCTTGCGGGGGACAGGCTACGAGCAGTACTTC
>TRBJ2-3|NA|NA|TRBV7-3|15
CASSLKTGSTDTQYF
TGTGCCAGCAGCTTAAAGACGGGAAGCACAGATACGCAGTATTTT
>TRBJ2-5|once|NA|TRBV5-1|13
CASAQGGGETQYF
TGCGCCAGCGCACAAGGGGGGGGAGAGACCCAGTACTTC
>TRBJ2-7|NA|TRBD1|TRBV18|16
CASSDPGQHGSYEQYF
TGTGCCAGCTCAGACCCGGGACAGCATGGGTCCTACGAGCAGTACTTC
>TRBJ1-4|few|TRBD1|TRBV24-1|19
CATSDLGDRVVHTNEKLFF
TGTGCCACCAGTGATTTGGGAGACAGGGTGGTTCACACTAATGAAAAACTGTTTTTT
>TRBJ2-7|once|TRBD2|TRBV18|14
CASSPSLAGNEQYF
TGTGCCAGCTCACCCTCACTAGCGGGAAACGAGCAGTACTTC
>TRBJ1-1|NA|TRBD1|TRBV4-2|16
CASSQREGQQNTEAFF
TGTGCCAGCAGCCAAAGAGAGGGACAGCAGAACACTGAAGCTTTCTTT
>TRBJ2-1|NA|TRBD2|TRBV7-2|16
CASSLGASGRVDEQFF
TGTGCCAGCAGCTTAGGCGCTAGCGGTAGGGTTGATGAGCAGTTCTTC
>TRBJ1-5|NA|TRBD1|TRBV2|15
CASSDRGTASQPQHF
TGTGCCAGCAGTGATCGGGGGACAGCATCTCAGCCCCAGCATTTT